Below, 22 T cell receptor beta chains from the same sample are listed, as sequenced in a study of T-cell reconstitution after alpha-beta-depleted transplantation in children. Unique molecular identifiers featured in how the TCRbeta library was prepared. MiXCR, run by TCRdb on the PCR reads, gives a single entry per CDR3 protein. Of approximately 79,000 distinct CDR3 sequences listed, roughly 20% were seen once; the top ten hold approximately 55%. Specimen: PBMCs, mostly from graft donor cells, collected 360 days after TCRalphabeta/CD19-depleted stem cell transplant. These receptor sequences come from a male patient under 10 years old who had a stem cell transplant for acute lymphoblastic leukemia, so the T cells may come from the graft donor.

This chain uses TRBV11-2 with TRBJ2-5; tentatively, D is TRBD1 (5 bases). Germline V gives CDR1 SGHAT, CDR2 FQNNGV. Trimming shortened V by 5 bases and J by 2 bases, and 12 bases separated the two germline ends. This CDR3 has 14 residues. Here the CDR3 reads CASSPWGTQETQYF. CDR3 sequence (DNA): TGTGCCAGCAGCCCATGGGGCACACAAGAGACCCAGTACTTC.

This clonotype was picked up a small number of times. CDR3 sequence reads: CAIGGTHEQYF. The DNA of the CDR3 is TGTGCCATCGGGGGGACCCACGAGCAGTACTTC. V is TRBV10-3 and J is TRBJ2-7; possibly TRBD2 for D (6 bases). This CDR3 region has 11 residues. CDR1 and CDR2 from the germline V gene are ENHRY and SYGVKD. Trimming took off 8 bases at V and 5 bases at J, with 10 bases between the two ends.

This clonotype was seen repeatedly, ten times or more. V gene TRBV10-3 combines with J gene TRBJ2-1; 7 nucleotides agree with TRBD2. The V and J ends lost 1 base and 10 bases, in that order; junction bases with no gene match: 10. There are 15 residues in the CDR3. In germline, CDR1 is ENHRY, CDR2 SYGVKD. DNA for the CDR3: TGTGCCATCAGTGAGTTTCGGGGAGGGTCTAACGAGCAGTTCTTC. Translated, it gives CAISEFRGGSNEQFF.

This chain joins TRBV5-1 and TRBJ1-1; D not resolved. Germline V CDR1 and CDR2: SGHRS, YFSETQ. This CDR3 has 15 residues. V lost 1 base and J lost 5, with 15 bases in between. The CDR3 loop is CASSLSLRLGTEAFF. Here the CDR3 DNA reads TGCGCCAGCAGCTTGTCCCTTCGCTTGGGGACTGAAGCTTTCTTT. Using reference TRBV5-1 and TRBJ1-1 for the parts outside the CDR3, the full variable domain is KAGVTQTPRYLIKTRGQQVTLSCSPISGHRSVSWYQQTPGQGLQFLFEYFSETQRNKGNFPGRFSGRQFSNSRSEMNVSTLELGDSALYLCASSLSLRLGTEAFFGQGTRLTVV.

This clonotype was found many times. V and J are TRBV7-9 and TRBJ2-5; no clear D. Germline lookup yields CDR1 SEHNR and CDR2 FQNEAQ (reference sequence). V was pared by 5 bases and J by 5 bases, with 12 bases between. The CDR3 length is 13 residues. The CDR3 reads CASSQYFGETQYF. CDR3 in DNA: TGTGCCAGCAGCCAATACTTCGGGGAGACCCAGTACTTC.

V gene TRBV5-5 combines with J gene TRBJ1-2; D not resolved. The CDR3 consists of 14 residues. CDR1 is SGHKS, CDR2 YYEKEE, per germline (reference sequence). V lost 0 bases and J lost 4, with 10 bases in between. Here the CDR3 DNA reads TGTGCCAGCAGCTTGGCGGCCAGATTCTATGGCTACACCTTC. Translating gives CASSLAARFYGYTF.

J is TRBJ2-7 and V is TRBV15, with D perhaps matching TRBD2 (5 bases). V dropped 3 bases and J dropped 4 bases, with 7 bases sitting between them. The CDR3 length is 12 residues. Germline V gives CDR1 LNHNV, CDR2 YYDKDF (reference sequence). CDR3 sequence (DNA): TGTGCCACCAGCAGTCGGGGTTACGAGCAGTACTTC. It yields the protein CATSSRGYEQYF.

This chain uses TRBV28 with TRBJ2-3; possibly TRBD1 for D (6 bases). The CDR3 has 14 residues. The V gene's germline CDR1 is MDHEN and CDR2 SYDVKM. Trimming cost V 4 bases and J 4 bases, with 12 bases left between them. CDR3 residues: CASSSYREADTQYF. CDR3 bases: TGTGCCAGCAGTTCTTACAGGGAAGCAGATACGCAGTATTTT.

This clonotype was observed a handful of times. V and J are TRBV30 and TRBJ2-7; maybe TRBD1 (5 bases). The CDR3 contains 15 residues. Trimming left V 8 bases short and J 3 bases short, with 23 bases between. Germline lookup yields CDR1 GTSNPN and CDR2 SVGIG (reference sequence). The CDR3: CALDRTLWGDYEQYF. The DNA of the CDR3 is TGTGCCCTGGACCGGACCCTGTGGGGCGACTACGAGCAGTACTTC.

This clonotype was seen many times. The rearrangement links TRBV12-3 or TRBV12-4 to TRBJ1-2, with D tentatively TRBD1 (5 bases). V dropped 5 bases and J dropped 8 bases, with 15 bases sitting between them. The CDR3 is 13 amino acids. This CDR3 is CASSTWTRLGYTF. CDR3 bases: TGTGCCAGCAGTACATGGACAAGACTAGGCTACACCTTC.

V and J are TRBV7-9 and TRBJ2-7; 13 nucleotides agree with TRBD2. V trimming: 3 bases; J trimming: 10 bases; junction bases outside the gene matches: 15. Germline CDR1 SEHNR, CDR2 FQNEAQ (reference sequence). This CDR3 has 17 residues. CDR3 sequence: CASSLGPGTSGKPKQYF. CDR3 sequence (DNA): TGTGCCAGCAGCTTGGGCCCAGGGACTAGCGGGAAACCCAAACAGTACTTC.

The V call is TRBV18, the J call TRBJ2-1, with 14 bases fitting TRBD2. After removal of 1 base from V and 0 bases from J, the junction contained 2 bases not matched to a gene. The CDR3 runs to 18 residues. Germline V gene data show CDR1 as KGHSH and CDR2 as LQKENI. Written as DNA, the CDR3 is TGTGCCAGCTCACCACGGACTAGCGGGAGGAACTCCTACAATGAGCAGTTCTTC. This sequence encodes CASSPRTSGRNSYNEQFF.

Turning to this clonotype: Germline and junction disagree at one end, which may indicate a read error. The rearrangement links TRBV7-8 to TRBJ1-1; D is possibly TRBD1 (5 bases). CDR1 is SGHVS and CDR2 is FQNEAQ in the germline V gene. This CDR3 has 13 amino acids. DNA for the CDR3: TGTGCCAACAGCAAATCAGGGCCGGAGGATGCTTTCTTT. Its protein is CANSKSGPEDAFF.

There are many counts of this clonotype. The V call is TRBV12-3 or TRBV12-4, the J call TRBJ2-1; 11 positions agree with TRBD2. The trim removed 6 bases at V and 2 bases at J, leaving 6 bases unmatched. This CDR3 spans 16 amino acids. The CDR3 protein is CASRAEGLAAYNEQFF. The CDR3 DNA follows: TGTGCCAGCAGGGCCGAGGGACTAGCGGCCTACAATGAGCAGTTCTTC.

V gene TRBV10-2 combines with J gene TRBJ2-3; 8 bases align to TRBD1. Trimming took 6 bases from V and 1 from J; bases not matched to a gene: 6. Germline CDR1 reads WSHSY; CDR2 reads SAAADI. This CDR3 is 15 amino acids long. The CDR3 bases are TGCGCCAGCAGGTGGTCACAGGGGGGCACAGATACGCAGTATTTT. Encoded protein: CASRWSQGGTDTQYF.

This clonotype was detected many times. V is TRBV29-1 and J is TRBJ2-1, with 8 bases lining up with TRBD2. From germline, CDR1 is SQVTM and CDR2 ANQGSEA. J gave up 3 bases and V 7 bases, and 8 bases lay outside the gene matches. This CDR3 is 14 amino acids long. CDR3 sequence (DNA): TGCAGCGCGGGACTAGTCTGGAACTACAATGAGCAGTTCTTC. Protein product: CSAGLVWNYNEQFF.

The rearrangement links TRBV5-6 to TRBJ2-7; D gene uncertain. V lost 4 bases and J 0 bases, leaving 5 bases between the germline ends. Germline V gives CDR1 SGHDT, CDR2 YYEEEE. The CDR3 runs to 12 residues. CDR3 nucleotides: TGTGCCAGCAGCCGCTTCTCCTACGAGCAGTACTTC. Encoded protein: CASSRFSYEQYF.

This clonotype was picked up a small number of times. This chain uses TRBV5-1 with TRBJ2-1, with 8 bases identical to TRBD2. Trimming removed 2 bases from V and 3 bases from J; junction bases left unmatched: 1. This CDR3 is 14 amino acids long. Germline V gene lookup returns CDR1 SGHRS and CDR2 YFSETQ. The CDR3 reads CASSFGGVYNEQFF. CDR3 nucleotide sequence: TGCGCCAGCAGCTTCGGGGGGGTCTACAATGAGCAGTTCTTC. The full variable domain, rest sourced from reference TRBV5-1 and TRBJ2-1, is KAGVTQTPRYLIKTRGQQVTLSCSPISGHRSVSWYQQTPGQGLQFLFEYFSETQRNKGNFPGRFSGRQFSNSRSEMNVSTLELGDSALYLCASSFGGVYNEQFFGPGTRLTVL.

The chain recombines TRBV12-3 or TRBV12-4 with TRBJ2-1; either TRBD1 or TRBD2 may supply D (5 bases each). Trimming left V 5 bases short and J 7 bases short, with 18 bases between. The CDR3 is 15 amino acids. This chain's CDR3 is CASSSRVSGNNEQFF. The CDR3 bases are TGTGCCAGCAGTAGCAGGGTCTCGGGGAATAATGAGCAGTTCTTC.

This clonotype came up a few times. CDR3 protein: CASGLMSGEQFF. The CDR3 nucleotides read TGTGCTAGTGGTTTGATGAGTGGTGAGCAGTTCTTC. The J gene is TRBJ2-1, the V gene TRBV12-5; D is unresolved. The CDR3 is 12 amino acids. V was shortened by 2 bases and J by 9 bases, with 8 bases between the two germline ends. The germline gives CDR1 LGHNT, CDR2 FRNRAP.

About this clonotype: Sequence at one end of the junction differs from germline and may be a read error. The chain links TRBV7-7 to TRBJ2-5; 8 bases match TRBD1. Looked up from germline, CDR1 is SSHAT and CDR2 is FNYEAQ (reference sequence). The CDR3 consists of 16 residues. CDR3: CASSRGQATFQETQYF. In DNA form, the CDR3 reads TGTGCTAGCAGCCGGGGACAGGCCACATTCCAAGAGACCCAGTACTTC. The full variable domain, with the rest looked up from reference TRBV7-7 and TRBJ2-5, is GAGVSQSPRYKVTKRGQDVTLRCDPISSHATLYWYQQALGQGPEFLTYFNYEAQPDKSGLPSDRFSAERPEGSISTLTIQRTEQRDSAMYRCASSRGQATFQETQYFGPGTRLLVL.

This clonotype was picked up a small number of times. The V gene is TRBV30, the J gene TRBJ2-3; D is perhaps TRBD2 (6 bases). Germline V gene lookup returns CDR1 GTSNPN and CDR2 SVGIG (reference sequence). The CDR3 covers 13 residues. Trimming cost V 8 bases and J 6 bases, with 18 bases left between them. This CDR3 reads CALQRGRGDTQYF. DNA of the CDR3: TGTGCCCTGCAGAGGGGCCGGGGGGATACGCAGTATTTT.